This T cell receptor (beta chain) was retrieved from a study of CD8 T cells in ankylosing spondylitis. General study findings and limits: Seemingly distinctive of ankylosing spondylitis blood was a TCR beta motif formed by eight highly homologous variants. In reactive arthritis synovial fluid and blood, some motif variants had been reported before. Matched ankylosing spondylitis synovial fluid reportedly contained a significantly enriched population of disease-linked clones.

Preparation of TCR beta libraries was done by quantitative 5'-RACE with molecular barcodes. TCRdb redid the calling of the 5' RACE reads with MiXCR, one entry per CDR3 protein. The repertoire holds around 340,000 distinct CDR3 sequences, with roughly 15% as singletons. The length of the CDR3 is 11 residues. Trimming stripped 6 bases from V and 4 bases from J, with 6 bases between. Germline V CDR1 and CDR2: MNHEY, SVGAGI. This clonotype was counted a few times. The antigen is not known. The chain joins TRBV6-5 to TRBJ1-2; the D is unclear. The receptor was derived from a male donor with ankylosing spondylitis or in good health (not recorded which). The source material was blood, either unsorted or a sorted T cell fraction (not recorded which). The CDR3: CASRSPYGYTF. The CDR3 DNA is TGTGCCAGCAGGTCCCCCTATGGCTACACCTTC.